The clone carrying this TCR beta chain was seen only once. These data are taken from a study of technical replicates of blood from a few donors. Sequencing was performed with immunoSEQ multiplex PCR; in TCRdb, only in-frame clones are kept and a portion is missing. The sample yields about 70,000 clones, approximately 93% seen once. Germline V gene lookup returns CDR1 MNHNS and CDR2 SASEGT. V was pared by 6 bases and J by 3 bases, with 6 bases of the junction left unmatched. This CDR3 has 14 residues. The sequencing sample was made of PBMCs. J is TRBJ2-5 and V is TRBV6-1; 8 bases match TRBD2. This TCR was sampled from a human donor in good health. Some clones in this sample may be carry-over from other donors' samples. Written as DNA, the CDR3 is TGTGCCAGCAGCTCCGGGACTAGAGAAGAGACCCAGTACTTC. Amino acid sequence: CASSSGTREETQYF.